A single sample is the source of the 20 T cell receptor beta chains below, sequenced in a study of sequential checkpoint blockade in melanoma. Treatment reported: randomized to nivolumab then ipilimumab (arm A) or the reverse (arm B). Here immunoSEQ multiplex PCR was the method, and the copy in TCRdb shows in-frame clones only, minus some. The repertoire includes 7,000 to 8,500 clones, 50% to 75% of them detected once, and approximately 8.2% sits in the top ten. This specimen was CD8+ T cells sorted from blood (inferred from file names), taken from a patient given nivolumab and ipilimumab in sequence. These receptors originate from a human donor with melanoma.

This clone appeared a few times. The V call is TRBV27, the J call TRBJ2-1; maybe TRBD2 (8 bases). The CDR3 has 13 amino acids. Germline lookup yields CDR1 MNHEY and CDR2 SMNVEV (reference sequence). CDR3 loop: CASGDRAYNEQFF. DNA of the CDR3: TGTGCTAGCGGGGACAGAGCCTACAATGAGCAGTTCTTC.

Points on this clone: A read error may produce the germline difference seen at one junction end. The V gene is TRBV4-1, the J gene TRBJ2-7; D not resolved. The length of the CDR3 is 14 residues. Germline CDR1 MGHRA, CDR2 YSYEKL. CDR3 sequence: CAISQGQLGYEQYF. The CDR3 DNA reads as TGCGCCATCAGCCAAGGTCAGTTGGGCTATGAGCAGTACTTC.

CDR3 coding DNA: TGTGCCAGCAGCCCCCTTCGGACAGACGGGGAGCTGTTTTTT. Translation gives CASSPLRTDGELFF. J is TRBJ2-2 and V is TRBV7-2; a possible D gene is TRBD1 (6 bases). The CDR3 contains 14 residues. Trimming cost V 5 bases and J 7 bases, with 14 bases left between them. Germline values: CDR1 SGHTA, CDR2 FQGNSA.

This sequence joins TRBV30 and TRBJ2-7; 8 nucleotides match TRBD1. CDR1 and CDR2 (germline): GTSNPN, SVGIG (reference sequence). V lost 1 base to trimming and J lost 5 bases; unmatched junction nucleotides: 7. This CDR3 has 14 amino acids. CDR3 loop: CAWSEGRGPDEQYF. The CDR3 nucleotides are TGTGCCTGGAGTGAGGGCAGGGGGCCGGACGAGCAGTACTTC. Complete variable domain (other parts from reference TRBV30 and TRBJ2-7): SQTIHQWPATLVQPVGSPLSLECTVEGTSNPNLYWYRQAAGRGLQLLFYSVGIGQISSEVPQNLSASRPQDRQFILSSKKLLLSDSGFYLCAWSEGRGPDEQYFGPGTRLTVT.

DNA for the CDR3: TGTGCCAGCAATTGGGAGGGAAGAGAAAAACTGTTTTTT. It codes for CASNWEGREKLFF. This sequence joins TRBV28 and TRBJ1-4; unclear D gene. Germline loops: CDR1 MDHEN, CDR2 SYDVKM. Between the trimmed V and J ends, which lost 7 bases and 8 bases, there was a span of 14 bases. This CDR3 contains 13 residues.

This clone is medium-sized. The rearrangement uses TRBV27 and TRBJ2-1; 8 bases are shared with TRBD1. V dropped 7 bases and J dropped 3; count of bases not matched to a gene: 14. Germline V lookup: CDR1 MNHEY, CDR2 SMNVEV (reference sequence). The CDR3 loop spans 17 amino acids. CDR3 sequence (DNA): TGTGCCAGCAAGACAGGGGACCCCCTTTTAGGCTACAATGAGCAGTTCTTC. This translates into CASKTGDPLLGYNEQFF.

This clone was found once. This chain joins TRBV6-5 and TRBJ1-2, with D perhaps TRBD1 (6 bases). Germline CDR1 is MNHEY and CDR2 is SVGAGI. The CDR3 consists of 15 residues. V was pared by 6 bases and J by 2 bases, with 16 bases between. In DNA, the CDR3 is TGTGCCAGCAGCGTACAGGGTGGTCCCAACTATGGCTACACCTTC. The encoded protein is CASSVQGGPNYGYTF.

The chain is built from TRBV9 and TRBJ2-7; D is possibly TRBD1 (6 bases). Germline CDR1 is SGDLS and CDR2 is YYNGEE. The V end was cut by 3 bases, the J end by 5 bases, with 18 bases between. There are 15 residues in the CDR3. CDR3 DNA sequence: TGTGCCAGCAGCGAACAGGGCATAATCGTCGACGAGCAGTACTTC. It encodes CASSEQGIIVDEQYF.

The chain uses TRBV5-4 and TRBJ1-6; a possible D gene is TRBD1 (5 bases). Germline lookup yields CDR1 SGHNT and CDR2 YYREEE (reference sequence). Trimming removed 3 bases at V and 7 bases at J, with 17 bases between. The CDR3 length is 16 residues. CDR3 in amino acids: CASSSTYQGGNSPLHF. In nucleotides, the CDR3 is TGTGCCAGCAGCTCAACCTATCAGGGAGGGAATTCACCCCTCCACTTT.

In this sample, this clone turned up once. V gene TRBV7-3 combines with J gene TRBJ2-2; D perhaps matches TRBD1 (5 bases). Per germline, CDR1 SGHTA and CDR2 FQGTGA. Deletions cut 2 bases from V and 6 bases from J, with 13 bases between. This CDR3 region has 15 residues. Here the CDR3 reads CASSLGQGIAGELFF. The DNA for the CDR3 is TGTGCCAGCAGCTTAGGGCAGGGAATTGCCGGGGAGCTGTTTTTT.

This rearrangement joins TRBV2 to TRBJ2-7; 7 positions match TRBD1. The CDR3 is 10 amino acids. The germline V gene encodes CDR1 SNHLY and CDR2 FYNNEI. V dropped 5 bases and J dropped 11; count of bases not matched to a gene: 3. The CDR3: CASSSGTEYF. The DNA of the CDR3 is TGTGCCAGCAGTTCCGGGACAGAGTACTTC.

The chain couples TRBV27 to TRBJ1-2; 9 bases map to TRBD1. The CDR3 length is 18 residues. Germline CDR1 reads MNHEY; CDR2 reads SMNVEV (reference sequence). With 2 bases clipped from V and 3 bases from J, the junction kept 13 bases outside the gene matches. The CDR3 nucleotides read TGTGCCAGCAGTTTAGGGCAGGGACAGGGTTTCACGGACTATGGCTACACCTTC. It encodes CASSLGQGQGFTDYGYTF.

The chain couples TRBV10-1 to TRBJ2-7, with TRBD1 matching 9 bases. The germline gives CDR1 WNHNN, CDR2 SYGVQD (reference sequence). Trimming at V came to 3 bases and at J to 2 bases, leaving 8 bases not matched to a gene. The CDR3 has 16 residues. The CDR3 here is CASSDSLRTGAYEQYF. The CDR3 DNA sequence: TGCGCCAGCAGTGATTCGCTGAGGACAGGGGCCTACGAGCAGTACTTC.

The chain combines TRBV30 with TRBJ1-1; possible D gene TRBD1, 5 bases. From germline, CDR1 is GTSNPN and CDR2 SVGIG (reference sequence). This CDR3 is 15 amino acids long. Trimming took off 6 bases at V and 0 bases at J, with 17 bases between the two ends. CDR3 sequence: CACRGEPPMNTEAFF. CDR3 nucleotide sequence: TGTGCCTGTCGGGGGGAACCCCCCATGAACACTGAAGCTTTCTTT.

The chain carries TRBV5-4 and TRBJ1-1, with 8 nucleotides matching TRBD1. CDR3 size: 14 residues. Losses at the gene ends were 2 bases for V and 4 bases for J; bases not matched to a gene: 4. CDR1 is SGHNT and CDR2 is YYREEE in the germline V gene (reference sequence). CDR3 sequence reads: CASSFQGAGTEAFF. As DNA, the CDR3 is TGTGCCAGCAGCTTTCAGGGGGCGGGCACTGAAGCTTTCTTT.

V gene TRBV28 combines with J gene TRBJ2-1; 9 nucleotides match TRBD2. Germline V CDR1 and CDR2: MDHEN, SYDVKM. This CDR3 region has 15 residues. J was trimmed by 6 bases and V by 6 bases; bases with no gene match: 9. CDR3 sequence reads: CASRPLAGKGNEQFF. CDR3 bases: TGTGCCAGCAGGCCCCTAGCGGGAAAGGGCAATGAGCAGTTCTTC.

V gene TRBV25-1 combines with J gene TRBJ2-7; 7 positions match TRBD2. The CDR3 contains 15 residues. V shed 6 bases and J 4 bases; nucleotides not matched to a gene: 12. Germline loops: CDR1 MGHDK, CDR2 SYGVNS. The CDR3 region is CASRDTGRGDYEQYF. Written as DNA, the CDR3 is TGTGCCAGCAGGGATACTGGGAGGGGCGATTACGAGCAGTACTTC.

This chain connects TRBV29-1 to TRBJ1-1, with D perhaps TRBD1 (6 bases). The V end was cut by 7 bases, the J end by 5 bases, with 11 bases between. Germline lookup yields CDR1 SQVTM and CDR2 ANQGSEA. There are 11 residues in the CDR3. The CDR3 bases are TGCAGCGCCCCGACAGGTACTGAAGCTTTCTTT. Translation: CSAPTGTEAFF.

V gene TRBV14 combines with J gene TRBJ1-1; weak D call: TRBD1 (5 bases). The germline gives CDR1 SGHDN, CDR2 FVKESK. V gave up 1 base and J gave up 8 bases, with 14 bases separating them. CDR3 length: 14 residues. The DNA of the CDR3 is TGTGCCAGCAGCCAAGGAGTTGGGACTGAGGAAGCTTTCTTT. Its translation is CASSQGVGTEEAFF.

This clone was counted between two and nine times. This rearrangement joins TRBV4-2 to TRBJ2-7, with 7 bases fitting TRBD1. This CDR3 is 18 amino acids long. The ends lost 0 bases at V and 0 bases at J; junction bases unmatched: 11. CDR1 and CDR2 from the germline V gene are LGHNA and YNFKEQ. The CDR3 bases are TGTGCCAGCAGCCAAGAAAGGTCTCAGGGGGTATACTCCTACGAGCAGTACTTC. Residues: CASSQERSQGVYSYEQYF.